The 5 T cell receptor beta chains listed next were all sequenced from one sample in a study of T cells in tuberculosis. Here immunoSEQ multiplex PCR was the method, and the copy in TCRdb shows in-frame clones only, minus some. This sample yields tens of thousands of clones, of which nearly 95% are seen a single time; roughly 7.2% belongs to the top ten. The sequencing sample was made of PBMCs. The receptors were sampled from a donor aged 10-30 years with latent tuberculosis or without tuberculosis infection.

This chain uses TRBV11-1 with TRBJ2-2; 8 bases match TRBD2. Per the germline V gene, CDR1 is SGHAT and CDR2 is FQDESV (reference sequence). V lost 1 base to trimming and J lost 2 bases; unmatched junction nucleotides: 6. The CDR3 is 17 residues long. The CDR3 bases are TGTGCCAGCAGCTTAGGTCGCGGGGGGCTAAACACCGGGGAGCTGTTTTTT. Encoded protein: CASSLGRGGLNTGELFF.

This chain uses TRBV19 with TRBJ2-3, with D perhaps TRBD2 (6 bases). Germline CDR1 reads LNHDA; CDR2 reads SQIVND (reference sequence). CDR3 length: 15 amino acids. V was trimmed by 7 bases and J by 5 bases, leaving 19 bases between them. The DNA of the CDR3 is TGTGCCAGTAACACCTGGGGGGAAGGAGGAGATACGCAGTATTTT. It encodes CASNTWGEGGDTQYF.

V usage is TRBV4-1 and J usage is TRBJ1-6; 10 nucleotides agree with TRBD1. CDR3 length equals 16 residues. V lost 1 base and J lost 5; bases outside the gene matches: 2. Germline CDR1 reads MGHRA; CDR2 reads YSYEKL. The CDR3 region is CASSQGDRGNNSPLHF. The CDR3 bases are TGCGCCAGCAGCCAAGGGGACAGGGGCAATAATTCACCCCTCCACTTT.

V usage is TRBV11-2 and J usage is TRBJ1-4; D is ambiguous. Trimming stripped 8 bases from V and 3 bases from J, with 22 bases between. The CDR3 has 17 residues. Germline V lookup: CDR1 SGHAT, CDR2 FQNNGV. The CDR3 bases are TGTGCCAGCTTTCGAATGAGGTCCGAGGCCTCTAATGAAAAACTGTTTTTT. It encodes CASFRMRSEASNEKLFF.

This clone was found once. J is TRBJ2-6 and V is TRBV5-1, with D tentatively TRBD1 (6 bases). Germline CDR1 and CDR2: SGHRS and YFSETQ. The CDR3 loop spans 15 amino acids. The V and J ends lost 7 bases and 0 bases respectively, with 11 bases between them. CDR3 in DNA: TGCGCCAGCGGGGGCCCCAACTCTGGGGCCAACGTCCTGACTTTC. The encoded protein is CASGGPNSGANVLTF. The full variable domain, with the rest looked up from reference TRBV5-1 and TRBJ2-6, is KAGVTQTPRYLIKTRGQQVTLSCSPISGHRSVSWYQQTPGQGLQFLFEYFSETQRNKGNFPGRFSGRQFSNSRSEMNVSTLELGDSALYLCASGGPNSGANVLTFGAGSRLTVL.